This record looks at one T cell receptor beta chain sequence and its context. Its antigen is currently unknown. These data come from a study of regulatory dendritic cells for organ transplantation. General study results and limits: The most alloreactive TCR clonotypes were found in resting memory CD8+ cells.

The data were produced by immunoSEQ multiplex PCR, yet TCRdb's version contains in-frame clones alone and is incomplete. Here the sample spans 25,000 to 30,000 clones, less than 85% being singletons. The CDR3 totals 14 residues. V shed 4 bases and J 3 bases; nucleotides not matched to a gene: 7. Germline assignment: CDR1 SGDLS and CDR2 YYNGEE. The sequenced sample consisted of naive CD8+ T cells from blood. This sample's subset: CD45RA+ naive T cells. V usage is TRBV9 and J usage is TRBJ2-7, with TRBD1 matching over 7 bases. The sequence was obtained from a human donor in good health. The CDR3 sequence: CASSPRDSNYEQYF. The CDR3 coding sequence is TGTGCCAGCAGCCCTCGGGACAGCAACTACGAGCAGTACTTC.